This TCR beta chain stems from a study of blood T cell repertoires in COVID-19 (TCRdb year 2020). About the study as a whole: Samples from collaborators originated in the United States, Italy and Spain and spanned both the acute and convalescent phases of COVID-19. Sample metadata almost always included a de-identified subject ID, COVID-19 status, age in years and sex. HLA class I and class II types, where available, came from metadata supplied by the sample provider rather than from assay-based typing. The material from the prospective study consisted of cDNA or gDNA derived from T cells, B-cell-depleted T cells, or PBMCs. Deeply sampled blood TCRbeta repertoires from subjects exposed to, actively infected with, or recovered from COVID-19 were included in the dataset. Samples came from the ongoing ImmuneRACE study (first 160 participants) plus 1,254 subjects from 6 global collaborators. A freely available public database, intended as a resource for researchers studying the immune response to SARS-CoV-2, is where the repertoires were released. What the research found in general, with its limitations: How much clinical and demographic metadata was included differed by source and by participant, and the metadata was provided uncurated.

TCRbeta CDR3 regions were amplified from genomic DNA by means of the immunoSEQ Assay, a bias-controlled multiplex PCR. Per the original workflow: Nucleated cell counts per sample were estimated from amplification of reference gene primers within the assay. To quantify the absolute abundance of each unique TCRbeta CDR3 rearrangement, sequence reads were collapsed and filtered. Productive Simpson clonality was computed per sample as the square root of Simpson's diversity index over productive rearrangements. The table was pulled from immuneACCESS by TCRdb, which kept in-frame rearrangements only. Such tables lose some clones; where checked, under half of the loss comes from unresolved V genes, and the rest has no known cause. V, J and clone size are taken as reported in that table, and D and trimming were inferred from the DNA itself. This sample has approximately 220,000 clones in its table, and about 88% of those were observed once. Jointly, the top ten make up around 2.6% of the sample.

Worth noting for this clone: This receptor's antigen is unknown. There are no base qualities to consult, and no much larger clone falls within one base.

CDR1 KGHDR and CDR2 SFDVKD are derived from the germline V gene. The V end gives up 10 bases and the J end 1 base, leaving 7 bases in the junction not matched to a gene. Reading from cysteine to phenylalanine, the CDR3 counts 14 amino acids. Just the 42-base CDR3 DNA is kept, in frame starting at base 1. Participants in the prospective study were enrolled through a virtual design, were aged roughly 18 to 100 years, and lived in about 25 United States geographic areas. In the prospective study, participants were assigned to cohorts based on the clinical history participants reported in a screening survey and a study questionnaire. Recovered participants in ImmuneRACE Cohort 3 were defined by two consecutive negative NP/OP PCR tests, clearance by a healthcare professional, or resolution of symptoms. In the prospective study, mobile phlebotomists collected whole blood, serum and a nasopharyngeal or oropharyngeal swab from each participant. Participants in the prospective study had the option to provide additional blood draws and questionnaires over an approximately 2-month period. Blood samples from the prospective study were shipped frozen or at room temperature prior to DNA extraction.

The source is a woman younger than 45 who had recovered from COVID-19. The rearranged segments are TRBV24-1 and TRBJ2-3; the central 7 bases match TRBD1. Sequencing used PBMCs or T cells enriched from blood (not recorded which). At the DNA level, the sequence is TGTGCCACATCCGACAGGGCGGGCACAGATACGCAGTATTTT. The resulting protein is CATSDRAGTDTQYF.